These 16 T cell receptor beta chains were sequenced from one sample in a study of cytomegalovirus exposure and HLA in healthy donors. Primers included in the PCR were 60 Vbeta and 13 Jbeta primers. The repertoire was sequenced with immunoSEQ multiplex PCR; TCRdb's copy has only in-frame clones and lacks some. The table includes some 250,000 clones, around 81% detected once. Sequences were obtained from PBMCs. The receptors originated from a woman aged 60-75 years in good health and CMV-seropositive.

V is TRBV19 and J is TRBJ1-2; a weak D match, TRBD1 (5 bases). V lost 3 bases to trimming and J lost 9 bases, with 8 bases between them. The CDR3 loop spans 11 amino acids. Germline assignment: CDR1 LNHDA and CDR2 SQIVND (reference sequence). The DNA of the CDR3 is TGTGCCAGTAGTATTCGGGGGAGCTACACCTTC. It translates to CASSIRGSYTF.

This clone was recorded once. The chain's CDR3 is CASRRTSGRYEQYF. In DNA, the CDR3 is TGTGCCAGCAGAAGGACTAGCGGGAGGTACGAGCAGTACTTC. The chain carries TRBV2 and TRBJ2-5; 14 positions match TRBD2. Near its end, the DNA agrees better with TRBJ2-7, so the J call may be wrong. Germline V gene data show CDR1 as SNHLY and CDR2 as FYNNEI. This CDR3 has 14 residues.

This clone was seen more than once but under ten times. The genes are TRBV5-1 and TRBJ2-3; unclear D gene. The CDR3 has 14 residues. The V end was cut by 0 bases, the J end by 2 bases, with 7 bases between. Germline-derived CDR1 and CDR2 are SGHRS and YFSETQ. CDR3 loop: CASSLELSTDTQYF. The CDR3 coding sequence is TGCGCCAGCAGCTTGGAACTTTCCACAGATACGCAGTATTTT.

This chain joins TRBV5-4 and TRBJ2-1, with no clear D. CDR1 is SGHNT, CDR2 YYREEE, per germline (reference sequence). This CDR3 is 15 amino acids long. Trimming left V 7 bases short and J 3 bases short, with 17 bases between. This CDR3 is CASAPWSGGYNEQFF. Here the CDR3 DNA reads TGTGCCAGCGCCCCCTGGTCCGGTGGCTACAATGAGCAGTTCTTC.

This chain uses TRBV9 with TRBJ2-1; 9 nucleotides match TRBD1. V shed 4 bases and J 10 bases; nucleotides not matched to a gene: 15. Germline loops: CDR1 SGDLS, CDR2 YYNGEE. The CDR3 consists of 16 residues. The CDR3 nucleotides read TGTGCCAGCAGCCCCCCAGGACAGGGGTTGCGGGGGGAGCAGTTCTTC. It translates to CASSPPGQGLRGEQFF.

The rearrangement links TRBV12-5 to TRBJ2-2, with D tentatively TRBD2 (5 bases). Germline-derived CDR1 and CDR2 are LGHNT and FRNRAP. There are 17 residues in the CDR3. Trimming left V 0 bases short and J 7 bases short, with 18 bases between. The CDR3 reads CASGLVAARLALGELFF. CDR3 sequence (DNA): TGTGCTAGTGGTTTGGTAGCGGCGAGGCTAGCCCTCGGGGAGCTGTTTTTT.

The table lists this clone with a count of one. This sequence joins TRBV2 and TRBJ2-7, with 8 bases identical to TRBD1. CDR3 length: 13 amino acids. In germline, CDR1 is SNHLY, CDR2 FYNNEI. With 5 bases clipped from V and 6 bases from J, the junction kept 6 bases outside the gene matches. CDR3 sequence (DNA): TGTGCCAGCAGTAAAGAGACAGGGGCCGAGCAGTACTTC. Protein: CASSKETGAEQYF.

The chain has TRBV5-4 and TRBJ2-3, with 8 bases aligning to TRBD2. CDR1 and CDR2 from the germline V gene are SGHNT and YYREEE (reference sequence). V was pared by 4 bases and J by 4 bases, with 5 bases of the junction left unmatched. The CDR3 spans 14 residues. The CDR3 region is CASSLSGNADTQYF. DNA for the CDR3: TGTGCCAGCAGCCTTAGCGGGAACGCAGATACGCAGTATTTT.

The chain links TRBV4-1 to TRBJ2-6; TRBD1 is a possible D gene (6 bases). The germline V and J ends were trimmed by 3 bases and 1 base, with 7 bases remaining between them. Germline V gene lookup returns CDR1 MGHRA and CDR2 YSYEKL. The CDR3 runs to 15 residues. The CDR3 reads CASSQQGSGANVLTF. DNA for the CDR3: TGCGCCAGCAGCCAGCAGGGGTCTGGGGCCAACGTCCTGACTTTC.

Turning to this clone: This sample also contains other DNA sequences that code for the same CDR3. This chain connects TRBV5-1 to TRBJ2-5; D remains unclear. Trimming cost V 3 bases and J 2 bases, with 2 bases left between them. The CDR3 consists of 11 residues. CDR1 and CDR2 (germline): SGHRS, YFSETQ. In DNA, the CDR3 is TGCGCCAGCAGCTCTCAAGAGACCCAGTACTTC. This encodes CASSSQETQYF.

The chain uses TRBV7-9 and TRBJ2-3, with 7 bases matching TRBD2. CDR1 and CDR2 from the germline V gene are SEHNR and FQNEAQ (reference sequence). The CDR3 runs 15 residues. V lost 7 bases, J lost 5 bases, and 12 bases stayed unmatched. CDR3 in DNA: TGTGCCAGCACGCCCATGGGCGGGAGTCAAGATACGCAGTATTTT. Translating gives CASTPMGGSQDTQYF.

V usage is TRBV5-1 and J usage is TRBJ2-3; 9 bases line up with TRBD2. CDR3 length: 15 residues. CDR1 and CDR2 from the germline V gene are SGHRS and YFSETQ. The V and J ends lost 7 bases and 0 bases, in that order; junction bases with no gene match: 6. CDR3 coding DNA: TGCGCCAGCTGCACTAGCGGGCTGAGCACAGATACGCAGTATTTT. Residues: CASCTSGLSTDTQYF.

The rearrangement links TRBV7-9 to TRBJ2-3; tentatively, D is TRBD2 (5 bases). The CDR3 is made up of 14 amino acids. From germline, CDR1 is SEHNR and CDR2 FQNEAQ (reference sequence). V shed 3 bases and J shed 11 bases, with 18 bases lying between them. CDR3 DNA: TGTGCCAGCAGCTTCCGTGAACGCCAAGGAGGGCAGTATTTT. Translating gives CASSFRERQGGQYF.

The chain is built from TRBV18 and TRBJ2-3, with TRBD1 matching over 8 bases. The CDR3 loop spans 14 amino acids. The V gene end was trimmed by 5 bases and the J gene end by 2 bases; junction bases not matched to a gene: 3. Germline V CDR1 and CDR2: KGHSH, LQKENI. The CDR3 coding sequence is TGTGCCAGCTCAACGACAGGGGCCACAGATACGCAGTATTTT. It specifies CASSTTGATDTQYF.

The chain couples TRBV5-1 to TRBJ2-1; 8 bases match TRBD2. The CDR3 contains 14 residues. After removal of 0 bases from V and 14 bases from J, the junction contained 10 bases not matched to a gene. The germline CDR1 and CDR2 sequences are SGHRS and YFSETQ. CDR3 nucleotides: TGCGCCAGCAGCTTGGGGCGGGAGGCGGGCCTTAAGTTCTTC. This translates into CASSLGREAGLKFF.

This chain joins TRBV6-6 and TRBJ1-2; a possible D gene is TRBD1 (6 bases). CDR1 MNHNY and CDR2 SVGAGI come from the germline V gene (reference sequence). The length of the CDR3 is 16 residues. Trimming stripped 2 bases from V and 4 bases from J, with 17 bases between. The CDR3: CASSYPNRDRGYGYTF. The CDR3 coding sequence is TGTGCCAGCAGTTACCCGAACAGGGATCGTGGCTATGGCTACACCTTC.